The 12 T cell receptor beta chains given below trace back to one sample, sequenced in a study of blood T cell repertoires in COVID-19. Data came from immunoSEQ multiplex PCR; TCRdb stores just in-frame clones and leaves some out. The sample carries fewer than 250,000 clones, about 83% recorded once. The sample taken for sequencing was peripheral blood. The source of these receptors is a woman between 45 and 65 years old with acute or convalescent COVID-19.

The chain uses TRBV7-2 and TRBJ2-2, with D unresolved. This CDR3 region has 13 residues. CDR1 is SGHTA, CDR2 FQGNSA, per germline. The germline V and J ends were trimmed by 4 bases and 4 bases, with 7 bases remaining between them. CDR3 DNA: TGTGCCAGCAGCTCTCGGTTCACCGGGGAGCTGTTTTTT. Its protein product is CASSSRFTGELFF.

DNA for the CDR3: TGTGCCAGCAGACGATCGGGGTACATTCAGTACTTC. Translation: CASRRSGYIQYF. The chain recombines TRBV11-2 with TRBJ2-4; D perhaps matches TRBD2 (5 bases). From germline, CDR1 is SGHAT and CDR2 FQNNGV. This CDR3 is built from 12 residues. The V end was cut by 6 bases, the J end by 8 bases, with 11 bases between.

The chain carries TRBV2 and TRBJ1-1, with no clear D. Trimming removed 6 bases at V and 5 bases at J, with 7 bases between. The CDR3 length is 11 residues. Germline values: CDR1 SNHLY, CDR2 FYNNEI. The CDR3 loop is CASRWRTEAFF. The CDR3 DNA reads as TGTGCCAGCAGATGGAGGACTGAAGCTTTCTTT.

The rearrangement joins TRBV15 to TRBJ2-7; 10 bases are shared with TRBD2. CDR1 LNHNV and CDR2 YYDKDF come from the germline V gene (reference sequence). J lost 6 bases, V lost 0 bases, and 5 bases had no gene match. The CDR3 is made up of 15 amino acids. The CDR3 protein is CATSRDLAGVSEQYF. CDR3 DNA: TGTGCCACCAGCAGAGATCTAGCGGGAGTGAGCGAGCAGTACTTC.

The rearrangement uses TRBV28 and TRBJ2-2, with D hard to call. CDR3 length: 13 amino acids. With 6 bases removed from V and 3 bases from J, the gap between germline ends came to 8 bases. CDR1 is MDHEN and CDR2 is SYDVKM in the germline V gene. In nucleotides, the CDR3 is TGTGCCAGCAGCCACCCGGACACCGGGGAGCTGTTTTTT. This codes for CASSHPDTGELFF. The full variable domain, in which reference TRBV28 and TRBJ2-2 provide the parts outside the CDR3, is DVKVTQSSRYLVKRTGEKVFLECVQDMDHENMFWYRQDPGLGLRLIYFSYDVKMKEKGDIPEGYSVSREKKERFSLILESASTNQTSMYLCASSHPDTGELFFGEGSRLTVL.

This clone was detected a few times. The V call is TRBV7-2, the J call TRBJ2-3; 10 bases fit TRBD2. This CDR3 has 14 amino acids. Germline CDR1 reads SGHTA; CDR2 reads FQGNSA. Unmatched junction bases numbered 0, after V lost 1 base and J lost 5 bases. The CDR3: CASSLGTSGDTQYF. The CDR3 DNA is TGTGCCAGCAGCTTAGGGACTAGCGGAGATACGCAGTATTTT.

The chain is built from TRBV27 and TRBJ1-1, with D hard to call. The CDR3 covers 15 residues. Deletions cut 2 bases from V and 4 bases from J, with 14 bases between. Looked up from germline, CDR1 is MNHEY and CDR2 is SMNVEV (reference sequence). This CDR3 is CASSLIGVRSTEAFF. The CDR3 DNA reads TGTGCCAGCAGTTTAATCGGGGTTCGGAGCACTGAAGCTTTCTTT.

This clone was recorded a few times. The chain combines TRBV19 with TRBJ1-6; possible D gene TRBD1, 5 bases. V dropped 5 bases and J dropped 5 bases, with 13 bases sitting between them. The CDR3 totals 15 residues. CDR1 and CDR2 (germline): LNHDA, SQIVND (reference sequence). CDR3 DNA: TGTGCCAGTAGTCAGCAGGGAACGAATAATTCACCCCTCCACTTT. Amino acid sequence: CASSQQGTNNSPLHF.

CDR3 protein: CASSSRPEGHEKLFF. CDR3 sequence (DNA): TGTGCCAGCAGCAGTCGCCCGGAGGGGCATGAAAAACTGTTTTTT. The genes are TRBV7-2 and TRBJ1-4, with D perhaps matching TRBD1 (5 bases). The CDR3 runs 15 residues. Trimming shortened V by 5 bases and J by 6 bases, and 16 bases separated the two germline ends. Germline V gene sequence: CDR1 SGHTA, CDR2 FQGNSA.

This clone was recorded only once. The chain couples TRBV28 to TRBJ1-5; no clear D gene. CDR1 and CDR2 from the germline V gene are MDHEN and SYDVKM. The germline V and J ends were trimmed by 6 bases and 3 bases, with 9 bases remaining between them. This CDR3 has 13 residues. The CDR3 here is CASSTGVNQPQHF. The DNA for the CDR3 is TGTGCCAGCAGCACGGGAGTCAATCAGCCCCAGCATTTT.

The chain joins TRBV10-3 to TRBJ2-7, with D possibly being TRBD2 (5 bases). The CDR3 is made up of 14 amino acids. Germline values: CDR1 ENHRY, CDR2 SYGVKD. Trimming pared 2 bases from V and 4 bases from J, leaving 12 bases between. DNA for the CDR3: TGTGCCATCAGTGAGGAGGGCTGGGCTTACGAGCAGTACTTC. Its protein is CAISEEGWAYEQYF.

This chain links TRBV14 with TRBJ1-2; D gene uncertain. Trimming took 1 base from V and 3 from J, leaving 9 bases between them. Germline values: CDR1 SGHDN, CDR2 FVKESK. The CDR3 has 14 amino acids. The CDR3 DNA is TGTGCCAGCAGCCAAGCCGACACAGACTATGGCTACACCTTC. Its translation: CASSQADTDYGYTF.